This T cell receptor beta chain is from a study of T cells in Graves' hyperthyroidism and ophthalmopathy. Amplification of TCR beta CDR3 regions used RNA as the template. The primer set for the first-round RT-PCR of the TCR CDR3 was HTBI. TCRdb re-called the multiplex PCR reads with MiXCR, one entry per CDR3 protein. The sample holds about 300,000 distinct CDR3 sequences; around 20% are singletons and the top ten take about 40%. Notes on the study in general: Blood held most thyroid clonotypes expanded above 0.001 frequency. Ophthalmopathy was separated from stable hyperthyroidism by a 13 V-J model.

As concerns this clonotype: Its antigen is unidentified.

Germline V gene lookup returns CDR1 LNHDA and CDR2 SQIVND (reference sequence). With 4 bases clipped from V and 4 bases from J, the junction kept 4 bases outside the gene matches. The CDR3 consists of 14 residues. Input material: blood. The chain employs TRBV19 and TRBJ2-7, with 10 nucleotides matching TRBD2. The sequence was obtained from a man between 50 and 59 years old with Graves' ophthalmopathy. The CDR3 DNA reads as TGTGCCAGTAGTACTAGCGGGAGTCGTTACGAGCAGTACTTC. Translation gives CASSTSGSRYEQYF.